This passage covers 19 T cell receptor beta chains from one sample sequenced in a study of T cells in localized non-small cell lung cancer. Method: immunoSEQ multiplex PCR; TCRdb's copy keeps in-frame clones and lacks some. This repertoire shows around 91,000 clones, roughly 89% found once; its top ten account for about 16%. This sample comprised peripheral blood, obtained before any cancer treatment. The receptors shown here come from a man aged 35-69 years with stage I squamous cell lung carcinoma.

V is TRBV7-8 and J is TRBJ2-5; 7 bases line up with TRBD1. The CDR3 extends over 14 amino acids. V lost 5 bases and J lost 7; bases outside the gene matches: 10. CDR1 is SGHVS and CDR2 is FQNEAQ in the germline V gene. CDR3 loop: CASSPGTVLGTQYF. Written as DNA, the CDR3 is TGTGCCAGCAGCCCAGGGACAGTTTTGGGGACCCAGTACTTC. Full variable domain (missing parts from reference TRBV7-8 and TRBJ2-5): GAGVSQSPRYKVAKRGQDVALRCDPISGHVSLFWYQQALGQGPEFLTYFQNEAQLDKSGLPSDRFFAERPEGSVSTLKIQRTQQEDSAVYLCASSPGTVLGTQYFGPGTRLLVL.

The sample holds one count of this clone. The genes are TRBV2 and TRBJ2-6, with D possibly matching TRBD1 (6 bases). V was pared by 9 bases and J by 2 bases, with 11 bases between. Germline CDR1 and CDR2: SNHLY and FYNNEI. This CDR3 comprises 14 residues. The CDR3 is CASTGNAGANVLTF. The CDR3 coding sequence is TGTGCCAGTACAGGGAATGCTGGGGCCAACGTCCTGACTTTC.

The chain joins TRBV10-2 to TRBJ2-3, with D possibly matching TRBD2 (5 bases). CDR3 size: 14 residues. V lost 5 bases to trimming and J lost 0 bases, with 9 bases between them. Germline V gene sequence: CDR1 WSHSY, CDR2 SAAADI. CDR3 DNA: TGCGCCAGCAGTTCACCGGGGAGCACAGATACGCAGTATTTT. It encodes CASSSPGSTDTQYF.

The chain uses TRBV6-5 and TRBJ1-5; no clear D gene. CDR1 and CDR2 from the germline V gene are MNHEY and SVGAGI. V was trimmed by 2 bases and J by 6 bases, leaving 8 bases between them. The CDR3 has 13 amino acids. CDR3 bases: TGTGCCAGCAGTTACGACGCGAGTCAGCCCCAGCATTTT. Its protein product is CASSYDASQPQHF.

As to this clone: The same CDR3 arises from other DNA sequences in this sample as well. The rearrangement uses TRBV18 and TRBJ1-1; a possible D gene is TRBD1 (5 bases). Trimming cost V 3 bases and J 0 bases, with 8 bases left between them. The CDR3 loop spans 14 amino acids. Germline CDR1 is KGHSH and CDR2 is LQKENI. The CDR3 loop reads CASSPQGLNTEAFF. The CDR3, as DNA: TGTGCCAGCTCACCCCAGGGTCTGAACACTGAAGCTTTCTTT. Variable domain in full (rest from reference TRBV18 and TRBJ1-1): NAGVMQNPRHLVRRRGQEARLRCSPMKGHSHVYWYRQLPEEGLKFMVYLQKENIIDESGMPKERFSAEFPKEGPSILRIQQVVRGDSAAYFCASSPQGLNTEAFFGQGTRLTVV.

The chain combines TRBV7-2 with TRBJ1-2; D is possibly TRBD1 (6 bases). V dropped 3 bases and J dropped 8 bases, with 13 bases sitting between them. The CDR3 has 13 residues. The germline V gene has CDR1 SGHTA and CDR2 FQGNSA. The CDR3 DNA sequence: TGTGCCAGCAGCTTTTGGGGGGCGGAAGGCTACACCTTC. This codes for CASSFWGAEGYTF.

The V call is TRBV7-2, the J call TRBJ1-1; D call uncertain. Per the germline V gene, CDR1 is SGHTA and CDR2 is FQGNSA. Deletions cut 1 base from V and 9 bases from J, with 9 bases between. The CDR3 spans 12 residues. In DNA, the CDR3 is TGTGCCAGCAGCTTAGTAGGAGGGAAAGCTTTCTTT. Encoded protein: CASSLVGGKAFF.

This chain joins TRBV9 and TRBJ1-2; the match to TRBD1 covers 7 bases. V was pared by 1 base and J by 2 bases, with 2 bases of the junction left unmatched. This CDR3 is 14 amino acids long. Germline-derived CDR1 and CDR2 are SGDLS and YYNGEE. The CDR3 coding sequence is TGTGCCAGCAGCGTATCGACAGGGAACTATGGCTACACCTTC. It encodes CASSVSTGNYGYTF.

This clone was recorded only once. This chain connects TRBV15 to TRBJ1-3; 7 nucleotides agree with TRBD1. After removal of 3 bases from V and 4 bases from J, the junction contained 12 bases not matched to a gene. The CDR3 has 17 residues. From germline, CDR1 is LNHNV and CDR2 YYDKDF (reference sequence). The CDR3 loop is CATSRERGTAFGNTIYF. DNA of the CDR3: TGTGCCACCAGCAGGGAGAGAGGGACAGCTTTCGGAAACACCATATATTTT.

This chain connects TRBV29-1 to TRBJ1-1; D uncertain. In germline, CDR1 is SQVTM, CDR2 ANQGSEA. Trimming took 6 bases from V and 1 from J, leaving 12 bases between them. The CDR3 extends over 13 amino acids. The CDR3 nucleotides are TGCAGCGTCTCACGAGTGGGGAACACTGAAGCTTTCTTT. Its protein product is CSVSRVGNTEAFF.

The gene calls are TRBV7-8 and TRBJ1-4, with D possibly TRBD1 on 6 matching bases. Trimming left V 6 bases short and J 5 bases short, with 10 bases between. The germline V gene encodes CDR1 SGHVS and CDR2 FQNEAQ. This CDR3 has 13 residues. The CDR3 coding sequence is TGTGCCAGCAGTACCACAGGGAATGAAAAACTGTTTTTT. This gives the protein CASSTTGNEKLFF.

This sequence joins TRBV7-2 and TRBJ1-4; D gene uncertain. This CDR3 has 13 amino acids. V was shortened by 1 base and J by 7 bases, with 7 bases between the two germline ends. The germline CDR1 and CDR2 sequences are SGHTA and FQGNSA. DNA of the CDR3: TGTGCCAGCAGCTTAGGGAGAGGTGAAAAACTGTTTTTT. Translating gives CASSLGRGEKLFF.

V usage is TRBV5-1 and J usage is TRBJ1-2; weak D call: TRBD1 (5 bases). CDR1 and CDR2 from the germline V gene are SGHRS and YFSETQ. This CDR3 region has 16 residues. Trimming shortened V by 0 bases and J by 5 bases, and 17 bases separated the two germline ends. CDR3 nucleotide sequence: TGCGCCAGCAGCTTGGGGGACCCAGCAAGGGCGTATGGCTACACCTTC. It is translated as CASSLGDPARAYGYTF.

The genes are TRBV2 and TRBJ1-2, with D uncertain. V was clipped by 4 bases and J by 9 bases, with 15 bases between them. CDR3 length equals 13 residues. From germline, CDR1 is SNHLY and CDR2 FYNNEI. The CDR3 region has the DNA TGTGCCAGCAGTGGGACCGTCCTTAGACGCTACACCTTC. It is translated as CASSGTVLRRYTF.

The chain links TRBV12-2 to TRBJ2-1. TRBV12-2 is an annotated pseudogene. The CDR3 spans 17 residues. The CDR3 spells CASRLGQGTRARGEQFF. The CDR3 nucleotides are TGTGCAAGTCGCTTAGGACAGGGGACTAGGGCGCGAGGCGAGCAGTTCTTC.

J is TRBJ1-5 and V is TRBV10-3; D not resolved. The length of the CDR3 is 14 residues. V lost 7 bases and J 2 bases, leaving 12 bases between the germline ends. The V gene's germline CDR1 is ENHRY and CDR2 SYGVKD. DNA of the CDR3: TGTGCCATCAAACCTAGCAGAGGCAATCAGCCCCAGCATTTT. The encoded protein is CAIKPSRGNQPQHF.

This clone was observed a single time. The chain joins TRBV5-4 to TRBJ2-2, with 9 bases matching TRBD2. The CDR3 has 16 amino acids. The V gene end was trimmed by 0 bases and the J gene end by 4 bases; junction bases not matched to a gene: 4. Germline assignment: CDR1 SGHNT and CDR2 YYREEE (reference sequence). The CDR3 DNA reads TGTGCCAGCAGCTTGGTCAAGCGGGGGGCCACCGGGGAGCTGTTTTTT. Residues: CASSLVKRGATGELFF.

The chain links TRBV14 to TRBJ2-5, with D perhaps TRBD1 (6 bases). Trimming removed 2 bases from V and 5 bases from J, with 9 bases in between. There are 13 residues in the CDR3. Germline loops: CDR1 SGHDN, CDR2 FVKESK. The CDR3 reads CASSQQGTETQYF. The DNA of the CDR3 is TGTGCCAGCAGCCAACAGGGGACGGAGACCCAGTACTTC. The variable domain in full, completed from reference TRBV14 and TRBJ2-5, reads EAGVTQFPSHSVIEKGQTVTLRCDPISGHDNLYWYRRVMGKEIKFLLHFVKESKQDESGMPNNRFLAERTGGTYSTLKVQPAELEDSGVYFCASSQQGTETQYFGPGTRLLVL.

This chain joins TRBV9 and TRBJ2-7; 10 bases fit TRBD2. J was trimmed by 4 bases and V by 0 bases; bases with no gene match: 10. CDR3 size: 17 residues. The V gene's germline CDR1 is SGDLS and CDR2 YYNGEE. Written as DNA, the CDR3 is TGTGCCAGCAGCGTAGCCCAAGGTCCGGGACTAGCGTACGAGCAGTACTTC. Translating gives CASSVAQGPGLAYEQYF.